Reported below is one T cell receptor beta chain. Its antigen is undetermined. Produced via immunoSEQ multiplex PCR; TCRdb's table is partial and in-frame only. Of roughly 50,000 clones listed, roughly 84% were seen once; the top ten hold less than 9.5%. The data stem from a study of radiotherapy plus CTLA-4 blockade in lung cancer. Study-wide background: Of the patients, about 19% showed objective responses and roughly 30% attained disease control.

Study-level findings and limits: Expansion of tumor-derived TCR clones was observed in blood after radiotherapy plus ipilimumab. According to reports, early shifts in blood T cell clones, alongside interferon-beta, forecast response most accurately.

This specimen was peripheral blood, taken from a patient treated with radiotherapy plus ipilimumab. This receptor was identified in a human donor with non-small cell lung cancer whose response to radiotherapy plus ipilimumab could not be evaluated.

The CDR3 sequence is CASSRSWELYNEQFF. CDR3 coding DNA: TGTGCCAGCAGCCGTTCGTGGGAGCTGTACAATGAGCAGTTCTTC. The genes are TRBV7-9 and TRBJ2-1; D possibly corresponds to TRBD2 (5 bases). The CDR3 sequence is 15 residues long. CDR1 is SEHNR and CDR2 is FQNEAQ in the germline V gene (reference sequence). The V gene lost 5 bases and the J gene lost 4 bases, with 15 bases spanning the gap.